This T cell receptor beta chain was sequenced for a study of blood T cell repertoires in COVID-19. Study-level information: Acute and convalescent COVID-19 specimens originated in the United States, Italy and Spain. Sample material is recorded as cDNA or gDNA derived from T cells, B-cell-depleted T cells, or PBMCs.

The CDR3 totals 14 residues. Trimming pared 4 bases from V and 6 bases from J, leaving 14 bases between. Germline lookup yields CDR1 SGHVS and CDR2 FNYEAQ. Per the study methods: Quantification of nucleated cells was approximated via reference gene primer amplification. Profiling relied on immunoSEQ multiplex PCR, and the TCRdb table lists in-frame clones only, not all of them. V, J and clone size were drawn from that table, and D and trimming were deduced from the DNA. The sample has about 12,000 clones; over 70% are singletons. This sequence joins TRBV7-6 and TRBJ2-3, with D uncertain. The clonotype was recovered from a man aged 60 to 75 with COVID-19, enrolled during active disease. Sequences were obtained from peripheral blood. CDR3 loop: CASSSPDEADTQYF. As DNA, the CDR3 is TGTGCCAGCAGCTCACCCGACGAGGCCGATACGCAGTATTTT.